Each of the 10 T cell receptor beta chains below was sequenced from the same sample in a study of cytomegalovirus exposure and HLA in healthy donors. This table comes from immunoSEQ multiplex PCR, and its TCRdb copy is limited to in-frame clones, with some not included. The sample gives over 90,000 clones, approximately 94% of which show up once; 0.89% is in the top ten. Sequencing was carried out using PBMCs. These receptors all stem from a woman in her late teens or twenties in good health and CMV-seronegative.

V and J are TRBV5-1 and TRBJ2-7; the match to TRBD1 covers 9 bases. Germline V gene data show CDR1 as SGHRS and CDR2 as YFSETQ. The V gene end was trimmed by 4 bases and the J gene end by 6 bases; junction bases not matched to a gene: 5. The length of the CDR3 is 13 residues. The CDR3 coding sequence is TGCGCCAGCAGCGACGGACAGGGGCTCGAGCAGTACTTC. As protein: CASSDGQGLEQYF.

J is TRBJ2-1 and V is TRBV5-1; 10 nucleotides agree with TRBD2. This CDR3 contains 15 residues. Germline CDR1 SGHRS, CDR2 YFSETQ. Losses at the gene ends were 1 base for V and 5 bases for J; bases not matched to a gene: 3. DNA of the CDR3: TGCGCCAGCAGCTTGCGACTAGCGGGTAACAATGAGCAGTTCTTC. It is translated as CASSLRLAGNNEQFF.

The chain employs TRBV7-2 and TRBJ2-7; 8 bases match TRBD1. The CDR3 length is 13 residues. Trimming at V came to 6 bases and at J to 3 bases, leaving 4 bases not matched to a gene. Germline V gene sequence: CDR1 SGHTA, CDR2 FQGNSA. CDR3 region: CASSVDRVYEQYF. CDR3 DNA sequence: TGTGCCAGCAGTGTGGACAGGGTCTACGAGCAGTACTTC. The full variable domain, completed using reference TRBV7-2 and TRBJ2-7, is GAGVSQSPSNKVTEKGKDVELRCDPISGHTALYWYRQSLGQGLEFLIYFQGNSAPDKSGLPSDRFSAERTGGSVSTLTIQRTQQEDSAVYLCASSVDRVYEQYFGPGTRLTVT.

The genes are TRBV5-1 and TRBJ2-1, with a weak D call TRBD1 (5 bases). V gave up 5 bases and J gave up 4 bases, with 13 bases separating them. This CDR3 is 14 amino acids long. Germline-derived CDR1 and CDR2 are SGHRS and YFSETQ. The CDR3: CASSQTVYYNEQFF. CDR3 coding DNA: TGCGCCAGCAGTCAGACAGTTTATTACAATGAGCAGTTCTTC.

This chain links TRBV5-1 with TRBJ1-1; tentatively, D is TRBD1 (5 bases). V was cut by 5 bases and J by 11 bases, with 22 bases left in between. This CDR3 contains 14 residues. Germline lookup yields CDR1 SGHRS and CDR2 YFSETQ. The CDR3 DNA reads TGCGCCAGCAGGAACCCCCAGGGTTTCGTAAAGGCTTTCTTT. It is translated as CASRNPQGFVKAFF.

V usage is TRBV5-4 and J usage is TRBJ2-1; 7 bases are shared with TRBD2. The CDR3 length is 17 residues. Germline trimming cut 0 bases from V and 8 bases from J; bases unmatched to any gene: 14. The germline V gene has CDR1 SGHNT and CDR2 YYREEE (reference sequence). CDR3 coding DNA: TGTGCCAGCAGCTTGGCCTCTGGGGCGGGAGTCTCCGATGAGCAGTTCTTC. Amino acids: CASSLASGAGVSDEQFF.

The CDR3 region has the DNA TGCAGCATTAGCGGGGGGGCGGGCACAGATACGCAGTATTTT. Its protein product is CSISGGAGTDTQYF. The genes are TRBV29-1 and TRBJ2-3; TRBD2 matches at 11 bases. In germline, CDR1 is SQVTM, CDR2 ANQGSEA. The CDR3 is 14 amino acids. The ends lost 8 bases at V and 1 base at J; junction bases unmatched: 5.

This clone was observed a handful of times. The chain joins TRBV30 to TRBJ2-7; tentative D call: TRBD2 (5 bases). The germline CDR1 and CDR2 sequences are GTSNPN and SVGIG (reference sequence). CDR3 length equals 15 residues. Trimming took off 0 bases at V and 3 bases at J, with 15 bases between the two ends. CDR3 bases: TGTGCCTGGAGTGTTCGGCCTAGGGAGTTCTACGAGCAGTACTTC. Its translation: CAWSVRPREFYEQYF.

The gene calls are TRBV5-4 and TRBJ2-7; D not resolved. Trimming took off 0 bases at V and 3 bases at J, with 7 bases between the two ends. The germline V gene encodes CDR1 SGHNT and CDR2 YYREEE (reference sequence). CDR3 length equals 13 residues. As DNA, the CDR3 is TGTGCCAGCAGCTTGGAGCCTCTCTACGAGCAGTACTTC. Its protein product is CASSLEPLYEQYF.

The rearrangement joins TRBV7-6 to TRBJ1-1, with TRBD1 matching over 7 bases. Germline CDR1 and CDR2: SGHVS and FNYEAQ. This CDR3 contains 15 residues. Trimming took 5 bases from V and 2 from J; bases not matched to a gene: 8. CDR3 sequence: CASSGQGESNTEAFF. The CDR3, as DNA: TGTGCCAGCAGCGGCCAGGGGGAGAGTAACACTGAAGCTTTCTTT. The full variable domain, rest sourced from reference TRBV7-6 and TRBJ1-1, is GAGVSQSPRYKVTKRGQDVALRCDPISGHVSLYWYRQALGQGPEFLTYFNYEAQQDKSGLPNDRFSAERPEGSISTLTIQRTEQRDSAMYRCASSGQGESNTEAFFGQGTRLTVV.